The 20 T cell receptor beta chains listed next were all sequenced from one sample in a study of cytomegalovirus exposure and HLA in healthy donors. 60 Vbeta and 13 Jbeta primers were used in PCR. Using immunoSEQ multiplex PCR, the repertoire was profiled, and TCRdb retains in-frame clones only, with some absent. This table holds over 150,000 clones, around 77% found once. The sample consisted of PBMCs. The source of these receptors is a woman aged 25 to 39 in good health and CMV-seronegative.

The V gene is TRBV5-1, the J gene TRBJ2-3; 8 bases are a match to TRBD2. There are 16 residues in the CDR3. CDR1 and CDR2 from the germline V gene are SGHRS and YFSETQ. V was clipped by 1 base and J by 0 bases; unmatched bases: 4. This CDR3 is CASSLIVAGSTDTQYF. The CDR3 nucleotides are TGCGCCAGCAGCTTGATTGTAGCGGGAAGCACAGATACGCAGTATTTT. Looking up the rest from reference TRBV5-1 and TRBJ2-3 gives the full variable domain: KAGVTQTPRYLIKTRGQQVTLSCSPISGHRSVSWYQQTPGQGLQFLFEYFSETQRNKGNFPGRFSGRQFSNSRSEMNVSTLELGDSALYLCASSLIVAGSTDTQYFGPGTRLTVL.

The V gene is TRBV4-2, the J gene TRBJ2-3; D unresolved. CDR1 LGHNA and CDR2 YNFKEQ come from the germline V gene. Deletions cut 0 bases from V and 8 bases from J, with 15 bases between. The CDR3 length is 15 residues. CDR3 region: CASSQEAVTWVTQYF. CDR3 bases: TGTGCCAGCAGCCAAGAGGCGGTCACCTGGGTTACGCAGTATTTT.

The genes are TRBV2 and TRBJ2-5; possibly TRBD2 for D (6 bases). The V and J ends lost 1 base and 1 base respectively, with 13 bases between them. The CDR3 is 16 residues long. The V gene's germline CDR1 is SNHLY and CDR2 FYNNEI. CDR3 sequence (DNA): TGTGCCAGCAGTGAAGTCCCGCGGGACTCCCAAGAGACCCAGTACTTC. It codes for CASSEVPRDSQETQYF.

This chain uses TRBV11-2 with TRBJ1-1, with D possibly matching TRBD1 (5 bases). Germline V gene sequence: CDR1 SGHAT, CDR2 FQNNGV. V lost 5 bases to trimming and J lost 4 bases, with 23 bases between them. The CDR3 is 17 amino acids. CDR3 DNA: TGTGCCAGCAGCCTGGGGAGGAGGGCAGGGTTATCCACTGAAGCTTTCTTT. It yields the protein CASSLGRRAGLSTEAFF.

CDR3 sequence (DNA): TGTGCCAGCAGTGCACGGCGGGACTCCTACAATGAGCAGTTCTTC. The encoded protein is CASSARRDSYNEQFF. The chain couples TRBV6-4 to TRBJ2-1; weak D call: TRBD2 (6 bases). The germline gives CDR1 MRHNA, CDR2 SNTAGT. V lost 4 bases and J 0 bases, leaving 10 bases between the germline ends. This CDR3 spans 15 amino acids.

J is TRBJ2-1 and V is TRBV28, with 10 bases lining up with TRBD1. CDR1 and CDR2 (germline): MDHEN, SYDVKM. The CDR3 contains 13 residues. With V trimmed by 5 bases and J by 12 bases, 7 bases remained unmatched. The CDR3 spells CASSQTGGARQFF. As DNA, the CDR3 is TGTGCCAGCAGTCAGACAGGGGGCGCAAGGCAGTTCTTC.

This rearrangement joins TRBV15 to TRBJ1-5; possibly TRBD1 for D (5 bases). Trimming removed 2 bases from V and 1 base from J, with 9 bases in between. Germline CDR1 is LNHNV and CDR2 is YYDKDF (reference sequence). The CDR3 totals 15 residues. CDR3 in DNA: TGTGCCACCAGCAGATCCAGGGTGAGCAATCAGCCCCAGCATTTT. This translates into CATSRSRVSNQPQHF. The whole variable domain, filled in from reference TRBV15 and TRBJ1-5, reads DAMVIQNPRYQVTQFGKPVTLSCSQTLNHNVMYWYQQKSSQAPKLLFHYYDKDFNNEADTPDNFQSRRPNTSFCFLDIRSPGLGDTAMYLCATSRSRVSNQPQHFGDGTRLSIL.

The CDR3 is CASSLIYRGILDTEAFF. CDR3 bases: TGTGCCAGCAGCTTAATTTACAGGGGGATTTTGGACACTGAAGCTTTCTTT. The chain recombines TRBV11-2 with TRBJ1-1, with TRBD1 identical over 8 bases. V shed 2 bases and J 3 bases; nucleotides not matched to a gene: 11. This CDR3 has 17 amino acids. CDR1 is SGHAT, CDR2 FQNNGV, per germline.

The V and J genes are TRBV16 and TRBJ1-2, with D unclear. The V end lost 6 bases, the J end lost 4 bases, and 15 bases lay between the germline ends. Germline V gene data show CDR1 as KGHSY and CDR2 as FQNENV. CDR3 size: 14 residues. CDR3 in amino acids: CASSPRLPTYGYTF. CDR3 DNA sequence: TGTGCCAGCAGTCCGAGGCTCCCGACCTATGGCTACACCTTC.

This chain links TRBV2 with TRBJ2-5; 11 positions match TRBD1. V shed 8 bases, J shed 4 bases, and the junction held 6 bases outside the gene matches. Germline values: CDR1 SNHLY, CDR2 FYNNEI. The CDR3 consists of 14 residues. The CDR3 region has the DNA TGTGCCAGCGTCCGAGGGACAGGGGGAGAGACCCAGTACTTC. Residues: CASVRGTGGETQYF.

The V gene is TRBV6-6, the J gene TRBJ1-4; TRBD1 might be the D (6 bases). Germline V gene sequence: CDR1 MNHNY, CDR2 SVGAGI (reference sequence). This CDR3 contains 16 residues. The V gene lost 4 bases and the J gene lost 3 bases, with 15 bases spanning the gap. The chain's CDR3 is CASSLSAGASNEKLFF. In DNA, the CDR3 is TGTGCCAGCAGTTTGTCCGCAGGGGCCTCTAATGAAAAACTGTTTTTT.

This chain joins TRBV7-9 and TRBJ2-7; D perhaps matches TRBD1 (5 bases). This CDR3 spans 13 amino acids. CDR1 is SEHNR, CDR2 FQNEAQ, per germline (reference sequence). The V and J ends lost 3 bases and 7 bases respectively, with 13 bases between them. In DNA, the CDR3 is TGTGCCAGCAGCTTCGCAGGGATGAGAGAGCAGTACTTC. Protein sequence: CASSFAGMREQYF.

V usage is TRBV7-9 and J usage is TRBJ2-3; TRBD1 matches at 7 bases. Germline assignment: CDR1 SEHNR and CDR2 FQNEAQ (reference sequence). V dropped 5 bases and J dropped 2; count of bases not matched to a gene: 7. This CDR3 has 15 residues. The CDR3 nucleotides read TGTGCCAGCAGCCCACGGACAGGACCCACAGATACGCAGTATTTT. Protein: CASSPRTGPTDTQYF.

J is TRBJ2-5 and V is TRBV9; weak D call: TRBD1 (6 bases). Germline CDR1 reads SGDLS; CDR2 reads YYNGEE. This CDR3 is built from 14 residues. The V end lost 4 bases, the J end lost 4 bases, and 14 bases lay between the germline ends. Here the CDR3 reads CASSPQGQRETQYF. CDR3 nucleotides: TGTGCCAGCAGCCCTCAAGGACAGAGAGAGACCCAGTACTTC.

V gene TRBV5-1 combines with J gene TRBJ1-2; 8 bases line up with TRBD1. Germline assignment: CDR1 SGHRS and CDR2 YFSETQ. Germline trimming cut 4 bases from V and 8 bases from J; bases unmatched to any gene: 10. The CDR3 is 14 residues long. CDR3 loop: CASSGQGQAQGYTF. CDR3 coding DNA: TGCGCCAGCAGCGGGCAGGGACAGGCCCAAGGCTACACCTTC.

This chain joins TRBV27 and TRBJ1-5, with TRBD1 matching over 7 bases. Looked up from germline, CDR1 is MNHEY and CDR2 is SMNVEV (reference sequence). V shed 4 bases and J 0 bases; nucleotides not matched to a gene: 9. This CDR3 is built from 17 residues. The CDR3 region has the DNA TGTGCCAGCAGTTCCCGACAGGGCTTATATAGCAATCAGCCCCAGCATTTT. Protein sequence: CASSSRQGLYSNQPQHF.

The chain recombines TRBV6-5 with TRBJ2-2; 7 bases fit TRBD2. V lost 8 bases to trimming and J lost 6 bases; unmatched junction nucleotides: 9. CDR1 and CDR2 (germline): MNHEY, SVGAGI. CDR3 length equals 14 residues. CDR3 loop: CASARGSVPGELFF. The CDR3 bases are TGTGCCAGCGCCCGCGGGAGCGTCCCCGGGGAGCTGTTTTTT.

In nucleotides, the CDR3 is TGTGCCAGCAGTTTGTCCCCACTAGCCAAAAACATTCAGTACTTC. It encodes CASSLSPLAKNIQYF. The chain uses TRBV27 and TRBJ2-4; D unresolved. The CDR3 loop spans 15 amino acids. Per germline, CDR1 MNHEY and CDR2 SMNVEV (reference sequence). Trimming stripped 3 bases from V and 0 bases from J, with 9 bases between.

The chain has TRBV5-1 and TRBJ2-2, with TRBD2 identical over 12 bases. From germline, CDR1 is SGHRS and CDR2 YFSETQ. This CDR3 has 16 residues. Trimming at V came to 1 base and at J to 7 bases, leaving 5 bases not matched to a gene. The CDR3 DNA reads TGCGCCAGCAGCTTGCGGACTAGCGGGATCAGCGGGGAGCTGTTTTTT. Residues: CASSLRTSGISGELFF.

The CDR3 loop is CASSVEGLLSYEQYF. DNA of the CDR3: TGTGCCAGCAGTGTCGAAGGACTTCTCTCCTACGAGCAGTACTTC. V is TRBV2 and J is TRBJ2-7, with TRBD2 as a possible D gene (5 bases). The CDR3 has 15 amino acids. V lost 4 bases and J lost 0, with 13 bases in between. The V gene's germline CDR1 is SNHLY and CDR2 FYNNEI.